This TCR beta chain derives from a study of T cell changes during pregnancy in multiple sclerosis. Clones were read by immunoSEQ multiplex PCR, and TCRdb kept only the in-frame ones, dropping some. The sample has approximately 60,000 clones, around 92% seen once. Trimming left V 6 bases short and J 4 bases short, with 12 bases between. The CDR3 consists of 14 residues. CDR1 is MRHNA, CDR2 SNTAGT, per germline. The clonotype originates from a female donor with multiple sclerosis, enrolled in a pregnancy study. Sequencing used peripheral blood, obtained in the first trimester of pregnancy. The V and J genes are TRBV6-4 and TRBJ2-2; no firm D call. As DNA, the CDR3 is TGTGCCAGCAGCGTCAATTCGGTCACCGGGGAGCTGTTTTTT. It translates to CASSVNSVTGELFF.